The source of this TCR beta chain is a study of Ad26.COV2.S vaccination and SARS-CoV-2 variants. The study, taken as a whole, reports: Substantial breadth was reportedly displayed by spike-specific CD8+ and CD4+ T cell responses after vaccination. Placebo recipients showed lower spike-specific TCR breadth than vaccinees. Measurement of non-spike TCR breadth gave similar results in vaccine and placebo recipients.

V was shortened by 6 bases and J by 7 bases, with 19 bases between the two germline ends. The CDR3 has 15 amino acids. Germline assignment: CDR1 MNHEY and CDR2 SMNVEV (reference sequence). Assay: immunoSEQ multiplex PCR; the TCRdb copy retains only in-frame clones and omits some. In the table there are roughly 400,000 clones, 75% to 90% of which are singletons. This clone showed up just once. Its specificity is unknown. Stated treatment: over 15 received Ad26.COV2.S at low or high dose, single or two shots; roughly five received placebo; per-sample allocation not given. After the first vaccine or placebo injection, samples were drawn on day 63. What was given as vaccine was an Ad26 vector encoding Wuhan-strain SARS-CoV-2 spike.

The source of this sequence is a person between 18 and 59 years old who received the Ad26.COV2.S COVID-19 vaccine or a placebo. The source was peripheral blood, collected in a trial of Ad26.COV2.S vaccine versus placebo. This chain links TRBV27 with TRBJ1-5; a weak D match, TRBD1 (6 bases). CDR3 DNA sequence: TGTGCCAGCAGCTCGCTGACAGGCTTGGGGCAGCCCCAGCATTTT. Amino acid sequence: CASSSLTGLGQPQHF.